The present entry profiles one T cell receptor beta chain with its context. Its specificity is not known. The data belong to a study of T cell responses to AZD1222 COVID-19 vaccine. Profiling relied on immunoSEQ multiplex PCR, and the TCRdb table lists in-frame clones only, not all of them. The sample contains about 100,000 clones, around 90% of which appear only once. Overall study findings and caveats: Most donors were white British, females outnumbered males, and clonal diversity was possibly underestimated.

This clonotype was obtained from an adult in good health. Sequenced here: peripheral blood, sampled on day 0 of MenACWY control vaccination.

The CDR3 loop is CASSQGQNYGYTF. For the CDR3, the DNA is TGTGCCAGCAGCCAAGGACAGAACTATGGCTACACCTTC. This chain joins TRBV12-3 or TRBV12-4 and TRBJ1-2; D perhaps matches TRBD1 (6 bases). Trimming took off 6 bases at V and 2 bases at J, with 10 bases between the two ends. The CDR3 is made up of 13 amino acids.